The rows below give T cell receptor beta chains drawn from one sample of a study of Graves' ophthalmopathy and Graves' hyperthyroidism. TCRdb re-derived calls from the multiplex PCR reads in MiXCR, one entry per CDR3 protein. The sample contains about 400,000 distinct CDR3 sequences, around 18% of which appear only once. Input material: peripheral blood. These receptor sequences come from a woman aged 18 to 35 with Graves' ophthalmopathy. CDR3s include the opening cysteine and the closing phenylalanine or tryptophan. The D gene is left open where the match is weak. Not every row has a clone size; where given, it reads once, few, many or a size class.

V,size,J,D,CDR3,DNA
TRBV4-1,many,TRBJ2-5,NA,CASRGRGVQETQYF,TGCGCCAGCAGGGGGCGCGGGGTCCAAGAGACCCAGTACTTC
TRBV4-2,many,TRBJ1-1,TRBD1,CASSPLTGVNTEAFF,TGTGCCAGCAGCCCCTTGACAGGGGTGAACACTGAAGCTTTCTTT
TRBV7-3,many,TRBJ2-7,NA,CASSLNPGGLYEQYF,TGTGCCAGCAGCTTAAATCCCGGAGGACTATACGAGCAGTACTTC
TRBV11-2,many,TRBJ2-5,NA,CASSLEIRPVGTQYF,TGTGCCAGCAGCTTAGAGATTCGGCCCGTGGGGACCCAGTACTTC
TRBV7-2,NA,TRBJ2-5,TRBD2,CASGSGTSGKETQYF,TGTGCCAGCGGCTCCGGGACTAGCGGTAAAGAGACCCAGTACTTC
TRBV6-2/TRBV6-3,NA,TRBJ1-1,NA,CASTVIQGLNTEAFF,TGTGCCAGCACAGTAATTCAGGGGCTGAACACTGAAGCTTTCTTT
TRBV9,many,TRBJ2-7,NA,CASSVGPANSYEQYF,TGTGCCAGCAGCGTGGGACCAGCAAACTCCTACGAGCAGTACTTC
TRBV14,many,TRBJ1-5,NA,CASSQTEGDLGQPQHF,TGTGCCAGCAGCCAAACTGAGGGGGATTTGGGTCAGCCCCAGCATTTT
TRBV6-1,NA,TRBJ2-7,TRBD1,CASSEQGARYEQYF,TGTGCCAGCAGTGAACAGGGGGCGCGGTACGAGCAGTACTTC
TRBV11-2,NA,TRBJ2-2,TRBD2,CASRRLAGDYTGELFF,TGTGCCAGCCGCCGACTAGCGGGTGATTACACCGGGGAGCTGTTTTTT
TRBV9,NA,TRBJ1-2,NA,CASSVEDSYGYTF,TGTGCCAGCAGCGTAGAGGACAGCTATGGCTACACCTTC
TRBV28,few,TRBJ2-7,NA,CASSLPRRGRGYEQYF,TGTGCCAGCAGTCTTCCTCGACGTGGCCGGGGCTACGAGCAGTACTTC
TRBV2,many,TRBJ1-1,NA,CASSEQGGFTEAFF,TGTGCCAGCAGTGAACAGGGAGGATTCACTGAAGCTTTCTTT
TRBV19,many,TRBJ1-6,NA,CASKDSNNSPLHF,TGTGCCAGTAAGGACAGCAATAATTCACCCCTCCACTTT
TRBV12-3/TRBV12-4,many,TRBJ1-2,NA,CASSLRGARGYTF,TGTGCCAGCAGTTTAAGGGGGGCGCGTGGCTACACCTTC
TRBV6-1,NA,TRBJ1-3,NA,CAADSWGSGNTIYF,TGTGCCGCGGACAGCTGGGGCTCTGGAAACACCATATATTTT
TRBV11-2,many,TRBJ2-2,NA,CASSFRAGGELFF,TGTGCCAGCAGCTTTCGGGCAGGCGGGGAGCTGTTTTTT
TRBV5-5,many,TRBJ1-5,TRBD1,CASSLGQGASQPQHF,TGTGCCAGCAGCTTGGGACAGGGGGCTTCTCAGCCCCAGCATTTT
TRBV28,many,TRBJ1-5,NA,CASSLNLGQQNQPQHF,TGTGCCAGCAGTCTCAACCTCGGACAGCAGAATCAGCCCCAGCATTTT
TRBV24-1,many,TRBJ2-2,NA,CASSRGTGELFF,TGTGCCAGTTCCAGGGGAACCGGGGAGCTGTTTTTT
TRBV12-3/TRBV12-4,once,TRBJ1-1,NA,CASSPVGGATEAFF,TGTGCCAGCAGTCCAGTTGGCGGGGCCACTGAAGCTTTCTTT
TRBV11-2,many,TRBJ2-7,NA,CASSFTPGTKAREQYF,TGTGCCAGCAGCTTTACCCCGGGAACCAAAGCCAGGGAGCAGTACTTC
TRBV18,many,TRBJ2-7,TRBD2,CASSPPRTGGLPYEQYF,TGTGCCAGCTCACCACCCCGCACGGGAGGGCTCCCCTACGAGCAGTACTTC
TRBV3-1,many,TRBJ2-5,NA,CASSQDSVSWEETQYF,TGTGCCAGCAGCCAAGATAGCGTCAGTTGGGAGGAGACCCAGTACTTC
TRBV11-2,few,TRBJ1-6,NA,CASSLILLQGSAWGNSPLHF,TGTGCCAGCAGCCTTATATTGCTTCAAGGGTCCGCCTGGGGGAATTCACCCCTCCACTTT
TRBV28,many,TRBJ1-2,NA,CASSLPGGYGYTF,TGTGCCAGCAGTTTGCCGGGGGGCTATGGCTACACCTTC
TRBV5-6,many,TRBJ1-3,NA,CASSLVGARDTIYF,TGTGCCAGCAGCTTGGTGGGAGCGCGAGACACCATATATTTT
TRBV7-2,many,TRBJ2-2,NA,CASSSQPGDTGELFF,TGTGCCAGCAGCTCCCAGCCCGGGGACACCGGGGAGCTGTTTTTT
TRBV11-2,many,TRBJ2-5,TRBD2,CASSLRPREGQETQYF,TGTGCCAGCAGCCTACGCCCGCGGGAGGGCCAAGAGACCCAGTACTTC
TRBV20-1,few,TRBJ2-1,NA,CTPGPKNSYNEQFF,TGCACCCCAGGGCCCAAAAACTCCTACAATGAGCAGTTCTTC
TRBV14,many,TRBJ1-1,TRBD1,CASKRGPGVEAFF,TGTGCCAGCAAAAGGGGGCCGGGGGTGGAAGCTTTCTTT
TRBV6-2/TRBV6-3,many,TRBJ2-7,TRBD2,CASSYPASGRVTYEQYF,TGTGCCAGCAGTTACCCGGCCAGCGGGAGGGTAACCTACGAGCAGTACTTC
TRBV28,many,TRBJ1-5,NA,CASSLEGPNQPQHF,TGTGCCAGCAGTTTAGAGGGGCCCAATCAGCCCCAGCATTTT
TRBV6-2/TRBV6-3,NA,TRBJ2-5,NA,CASSYPKAGLQETQYF,TGTGCCAGCAGTTACCCGAAGGCGGGGCTCCAAGAGACCCAGTACTTC
TRBV6-5,many,TRBJ2-7,TRBD2,CASSSRDGRYEQYF,TGTGCCAGCAGTTCCCGGGACGGGAGGTACGAGCAGTACTTC
TRBV7-8,many,TRBJ2-5,NA,CASSIPNRDQETQYF,TGTGCCAGCAGCATTCCGAACAGGGACCAAGAGACCCAGTACTTC
TRBV4-1,many,TRBJ1-2,NA,CASSYRQTASDGYTF,TGCGCCAGCAGCTACCGACAGACTGCTTCTGATGGCTACACCTTC
TRBV5-1,many,TRBJ2-5,NA,CASSFGEYQETQYF,TGCGCCAGCAGCTTCGGGGAATACCAAGAGACCCAGTACTTC
TRBV20-1,NA,TRBJ2-4,TRBD1,CSARVRGRFENIQYF,TGCAGTGCTAGAGTCAGGGGGCGCTTCGAAAACATTCAGTACTTC
TRBV7-6,few,TRBJ2-2,TRBD1,CASSSLGQGANTGELFF,TGTGCCAGCAGCTCCCTAGGACAGGGGGCGAACACCGGGGAGCTGTTTTTT
TRBV6-1,once,TRBJ1-1,NA,CASSERQGLDEAFF,TGTGCCAGCAGTGAACGCCAGGGGTTGGATGAAGCTTTCTTT
TRBV28,many,TRBJ2-5,NA,CASSPGMETQYF,TGTGCCAGCAGTCCTGGGATGGAGACCCAGTACTTC
TRBV4-2,few,TRBJ1-1,NA,CASSQKKTEAFF,TGTGCCAGCAGCCAGAAGAAGACAGAAGCTTTCTTT
TRBV4-3,many,TRBJ1-2,NA,CASSQEGVPNYGYTF,TGCGCCAGCAGCCAAGAGGGGGTGCCGAACTATGGCTACACCTTC
TRBV28,many,TRBJ1-5,NA,CASSIDREVDQPQHF,TGTGCCAGCAGCATCGACAGAGAGGTCGATCAGCCCCAGCATTTT
TRBV6-5,many,TRBJ2-7,TRBD1,CASSYWVGTDYEQYF,TGTGCCAGCAGTTACTGGGTTGGGACAGATTACGAGCAGTACTTC
TRBV5-6,NA,TRBJ1-1,TRBD1,CASSSGATGRFPSTEAFF,TGTGCCAGCAGCTCGGGGGCGACAGGGAGGTTTCCGTCCACCGAAGCTTTCTTT
TRBV3-1,few,TRBJ2-6,NA,CASSPQPGGAGANVLTF,TGTGCCAGCAGCCCCCAGCCCGGCGGGGCTGGGGCCAACGTCCTGACTTTC
TRBV5-1,many,TRBJ2-7,NA,CASSSTGSHEQYF,TGCGCCAGCAGCTCGACAGGTAGCCACGAGCAGTACTTC
TRBV29-1,NA,TRBJ2-5,NA,CSARADSRGTQYF,TGCAGCGCGCGAGCCGACTCCAGGGGGACCCAGTACTTC
TRBV7-2,many,TRBJ2-7,NA,CASSLTRGMFYEQYF,TGTGCCAGCAGCTTAACGAGGGGGATGTTCTACGAGCAGTACTTC
TRBV7-4,many,TRBJ1-6,NA,CASSLGTSSYNSPLHF,TGTGCCAGCAGCTTAGGAACGAGCTCCTATAATTCACCCCTCCACTTT
TRBV24-1,NA,TRBJ2-2,NA,CASSQGWGLDTGELFF,TGTGCCAGCAGTCAAGGATGGGGCCTCGACACCGGGGAGCTGTTTTTT
TRBV28,NA,TRBJ1-1,NA,CASSRAWDTEAFF,TGTGCCAGCAGCCGAGCCTGGGACACTGAAGCTTTCTTT
TRBV28,NA,TRBJ1-2,NA,CASRTYRASDYGYTF,TGTGCCAGCAGAACCTACCGGGCATCGGACTATGGCTACACCTTC